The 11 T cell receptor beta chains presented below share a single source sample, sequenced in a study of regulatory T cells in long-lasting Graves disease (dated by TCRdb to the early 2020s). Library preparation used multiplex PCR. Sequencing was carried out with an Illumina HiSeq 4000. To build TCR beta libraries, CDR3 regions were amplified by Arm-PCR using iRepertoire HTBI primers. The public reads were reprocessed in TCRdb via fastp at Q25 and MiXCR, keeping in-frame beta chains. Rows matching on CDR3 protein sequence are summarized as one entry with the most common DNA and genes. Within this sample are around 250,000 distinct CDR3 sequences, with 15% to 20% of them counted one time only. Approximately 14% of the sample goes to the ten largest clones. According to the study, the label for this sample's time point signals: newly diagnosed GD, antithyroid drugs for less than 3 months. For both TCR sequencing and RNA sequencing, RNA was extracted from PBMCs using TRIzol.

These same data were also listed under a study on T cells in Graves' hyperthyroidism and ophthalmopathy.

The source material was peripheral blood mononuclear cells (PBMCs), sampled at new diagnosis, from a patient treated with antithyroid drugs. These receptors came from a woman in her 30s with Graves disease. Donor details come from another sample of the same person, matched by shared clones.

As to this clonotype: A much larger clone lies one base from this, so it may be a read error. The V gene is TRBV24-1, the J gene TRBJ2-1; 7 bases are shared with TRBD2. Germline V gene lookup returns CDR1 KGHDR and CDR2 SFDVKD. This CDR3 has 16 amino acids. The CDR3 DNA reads TGTGCCACCAGTGATTCGGGCGGGGGAGCCTACAGTGAGCAGTTCTTC. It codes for CATSDSGGGAYSEQFF.

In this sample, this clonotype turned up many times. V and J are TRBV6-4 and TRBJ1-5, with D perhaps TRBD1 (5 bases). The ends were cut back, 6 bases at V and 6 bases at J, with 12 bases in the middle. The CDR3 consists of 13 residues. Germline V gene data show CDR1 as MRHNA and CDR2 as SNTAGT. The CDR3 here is CASSTGLGQPQHF. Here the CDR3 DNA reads TGTGCCAGCAGCACAGGTTTAGGTCAGCCCCAGCATTTT.

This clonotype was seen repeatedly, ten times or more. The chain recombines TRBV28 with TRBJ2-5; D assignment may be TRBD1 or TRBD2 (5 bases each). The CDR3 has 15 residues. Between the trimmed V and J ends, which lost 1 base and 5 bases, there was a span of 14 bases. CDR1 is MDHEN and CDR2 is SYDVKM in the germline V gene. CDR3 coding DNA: TGTGCCAGCAGTTTATTACGGGGCGGTGTTGAGACCCAGTACTTC. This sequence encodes CASSLLRGGVETQYF.

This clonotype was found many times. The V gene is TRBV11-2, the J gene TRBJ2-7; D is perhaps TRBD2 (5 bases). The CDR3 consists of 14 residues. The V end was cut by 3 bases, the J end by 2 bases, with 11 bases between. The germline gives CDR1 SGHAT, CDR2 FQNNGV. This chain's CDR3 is CASSFSREPYEQYF. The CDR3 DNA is TGTGCCAGCAGCTTCTCGAGGGAGCCCTACGAGCAGTACTTC.

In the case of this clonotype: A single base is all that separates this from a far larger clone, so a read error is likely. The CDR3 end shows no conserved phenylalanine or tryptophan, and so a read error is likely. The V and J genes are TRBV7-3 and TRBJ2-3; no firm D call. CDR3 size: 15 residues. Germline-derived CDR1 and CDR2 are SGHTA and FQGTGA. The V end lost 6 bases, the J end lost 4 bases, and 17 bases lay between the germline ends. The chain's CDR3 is CASSNEDRSPDTQYS. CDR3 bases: TGTGCCAGCAGTAACGAGGACCGGTCCCCAGATACGCAGTATTCT.

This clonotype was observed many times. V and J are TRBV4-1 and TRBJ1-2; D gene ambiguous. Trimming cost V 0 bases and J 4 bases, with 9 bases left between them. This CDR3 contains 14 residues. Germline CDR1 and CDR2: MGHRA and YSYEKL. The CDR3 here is CASSQDQNTYGYTF. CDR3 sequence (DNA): TGCGCCAGCAGCCAAGATCAAAACACCTATGGCTACACCTTC.

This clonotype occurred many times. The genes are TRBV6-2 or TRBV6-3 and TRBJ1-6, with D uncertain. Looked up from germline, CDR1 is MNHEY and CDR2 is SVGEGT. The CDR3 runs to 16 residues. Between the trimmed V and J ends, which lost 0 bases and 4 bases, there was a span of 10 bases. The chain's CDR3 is CASSYSLGGYNSPLHF. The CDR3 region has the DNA TGTGCCAGCAGTTACTCGCTGGGAGGGTATAATTCACCCCTCCACTTT.

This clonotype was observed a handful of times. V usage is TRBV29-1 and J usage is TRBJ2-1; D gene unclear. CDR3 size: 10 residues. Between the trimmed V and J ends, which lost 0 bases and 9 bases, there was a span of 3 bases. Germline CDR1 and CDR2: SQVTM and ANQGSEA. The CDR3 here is CSVEEPEQFF. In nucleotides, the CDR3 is TGCAGCGTTGAAGAGCCTGAGCAGTTCTTC.

CDR3 region: CASSTLAASSYNEQFF. DNA of the CDR3: TGTGCCAGCAGTACCCTAGCGGCCAGCTCCTACAATGAGCAGTTCTTC. This chain connects TRBV5-6 to TRBJ2-1, with 7 nucleotides matching TRBD2. Trimming took 5 bases from V and 0 from J; bases not matched to a gene: 8. Germline V gene data show CDR1 as SGHDT and CDR2 as YYEEEE. This CDR3 has 16 residues. Drawing the rest from reference TRBV5-6 and TRBJ2-1, the complete variable domain is DAGVTQSPTHLIKTRGQQVTLRCSPKSGHDTVSWYQQALGQGPQFIFQYYEEEERQRGNFPDRFSGHQFPNYSSELNVNALLLGDSALYLCASSTLAASSYNEQFFGPGTRLTVL.

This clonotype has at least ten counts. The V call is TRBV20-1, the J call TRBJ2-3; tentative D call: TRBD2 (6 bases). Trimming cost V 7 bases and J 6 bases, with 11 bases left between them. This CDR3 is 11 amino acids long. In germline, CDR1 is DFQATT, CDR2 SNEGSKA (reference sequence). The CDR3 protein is CSVRRVDTQYF. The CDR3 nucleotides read TGCAGTGTCAGGAGGGTTGATACGCAGTATTTT.

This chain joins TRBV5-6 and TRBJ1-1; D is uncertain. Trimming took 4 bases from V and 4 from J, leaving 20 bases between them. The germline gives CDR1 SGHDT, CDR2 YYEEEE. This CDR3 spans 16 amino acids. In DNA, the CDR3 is TGTGCCAGCAGCATGCCGGATGGGGTAGGGATCACTGAAGCTTTCTTT. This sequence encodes CASSMPDGVGITEAFF.